These T cell receptor beta chains were read from a single sample in a study of cytomegalovirus exposure and HLA in healthy donors. Libraries were prepared by immunoSEQ multiplex PCR; TCRdb keeps only in-frame clonotypes and omits some of them. The sample yields 200,000 to 250,000 clones, around four fifths seen once. Sequenced material: PBMCs. These TCRs come from a boy aged 2 to 10 in good health and CMV-seronegative. Both conserved end residues are part of each CDR3. Fields, in order: J gene, D gene, V gene, clone size, CDR3 DNA, CDR3 protein. A D gene is named only where the DNA matches it firmly. Clone size is not always given. Where it is, it says once, few, many or a class for expanded clones.

j_gene: TRBJ2-1; d_gene: TRBD1; v_gene: TRBV5-6; abundance: -; CDR3nt: TGTGCCAGCAGCTCCGGGACAGGGGGCCGGGATGAGCAGTTCTTC; CDR3aa: CASSSGTGGRDEQFF
j_gene: TRBJ1-2; d_gene: TRBD1; v_gene: TRBV10-3; abundance: -; CDR3nt: TGTGCCATCAGTATCCAGGGGGCTAGTGGCTATGGCTACACCTTC; CDR3aa: CAISIQGASGYGYTF
j_gene: TRBJ1-6; d_gene: -; v_gene: TRBV9; abundance: -; CDR3nt: TGTGCCAGCAGCGTAGCTACGCCGGAGACGGGAAATTCACCCCTCCACTTT; CDR3aa: CASSVATPETGNSPLHF
j_gene: TRBJ1-1; d_gene: TRBD1; v_gene: TRBV15; abundance: -; CDR3nt: TGTGCCACCAGCAGAGGGCTGACACAGGGGTCGAACACTGAAGCTTTCTTT; CDR3aa: CATSRGLTQGSNTEAFF
j_gene: TRBJ2-7; d_gene: TRBD2; v_gene: TRBV11-2; abundance: -; CDR3nt: TGTGCCAGCAGGACTACGGGACTAGCGGGCCACGAGCAGTACTTC; CDR3aa: CASRTTGLAGHEQYF
j_gene: TRBJ1-1; d_gene: -; v_gene: TRBV29-1; abundance: few; CDR3nt: TGCAGCGTTGAAGGGCTCGCAGTCAACACTGAAGCTTTCTTT; CDR3aa: CSVEGLAVNTEAFF
j_gene: TRBJ2-5; d_gene: -; v_gene: TRBV5-8; abundance: -; CDR3nt: TGTGCCAGCAGTCCTTACAGCACAGGGCCCTTTGAAGAGACCCAGTACTTC; CDR3aa: CASSPYSTGPFEETQYF
j_gene: TRBJ1-2; d_gene: -; v_gene: TRBV2; abundance: few; CDR3nt: TGTGCCAGCAGGAGACGCCTCACCCTGGGAGGTGGCTACACCTTC; CDR3aa: CASRRRLTLGGGYTF
j_gene: TRBJ1-1; d_gene: -; v_gene: TRBV19; abundance: -; CDR3nt: TGTGCCAGTAGTATTGGGCTTTTGATTGGTCAAACTGAAGCTTTCTTT; CDR3aa: CASSIGLLIGQTEAFF
j_gene: TRBJ2-5; d_gene: -; v_gene: TRBV5-5; abundance: once; CDR3nt: TGTGCCAGCAGCTTGAATACGATCGGGGAAGAGACCCAGTACTTC; CDR3aa: CASSLNTIGEETQYF
j_gene: TRBJ1-5; d_gene: -; v_gene: TRBV27; abundance: -; CDR3nt: TGTGCCAGCAGTTTATTCACAGGGTTGGATCAGCCCCAGCATTTT; CDR3aa: CASSLFTGLDQPQHF
j_gene: TRBJ2-7; d_gene: -; v_gene: TRBV29-1; abundance: -; CDR3nt: TGCAGCGTTGAAGATCGCGAGCAGTACTTC; CDR3aa: CSVEDREQYF
j_gene: TRBJ1-2; d_gene: -; v_gene: TRBV2; abundance: -; CDR3nt: TGTGCCAGCAGCCTCCCGGACAGCTACTATGGCTACACCTTC; CDR3aa: CASSLPDSYYGYTF
j_gene: TRBJ2-3; d_gene: TRBD2; v_gene: TRBV4-1; abundance: few; CDR3nt: TGCGCCAGCAGTGGGGGTAGCGGGAGACCAGATACGCAGTATTTT; CDR3aa: CASSGGSGRPDTQYF
j_gene: TRBJ1-2; d_gene: -; v_gene: TRBV27; abundance: -; CDR3nt: TGTGCCAGCAGCCAACAGGGATACTATGGCTACACCTTC; CDR3aa: CASSQQGYYGYTF
j_gene: TRBJ2-2; d_gene: TRBD1; v_gene: TRBV6-6; abundance: -; CDR3nt: TGTGCCAGCAGTACAGACAGGGACCCTAAGACCGGGGAGCTGTTTTTT; CDR3aa: CASSTDRDPKTGELFF
j_gene: TRBJ2-5; d_gene: -; v_gene: TRBV7-8; abundance: -; CDR3nt: TGTGCCAGCAGCGCGAACAGGGCAGAGACCCAGTACTTC; CDR3aa: CASSANRAETQYF
j_gene: TRBJ1-6; d_gene: -; v_gene: TRBV6-1; abundance: few; CDR3nt: TGTGCCAGCAACCCTGGACAGTCGATCCCCCTCCACTTT; CDR3aa: CASNPGQSIPLHF